This passage covers 28 T cell receptor beta chains from one sample sequenced in a study of T cell repertoires in cytomegalovirus infection. MiXCR, applied by TCRdb to the reads, yields one record per CDR3 protein. The sample contains about a million distinct CDR3 sequences, approximately 31% of which appear only once. No antigen has been assigned to these receptors. Source: cultured CD8+ T cells from PBMCs, taken from culture after CMV antigen stimulation. Source of these receptors: a human donor in good health (CMV status not recorded). Some clones in this sample may be carry-over from other donors' samples.

As regards this clonotype: Germline is not matched at one junction end, which may reflect a read error. The J gene is TRBJ2-3, the V gene TRBV6-5, with D perhaps assigned TRBD1 or TRBD2 (5 bases each). The V gene's germline CDR1 is MNHEY and CDR2 SVGAGI. The CDR3 is 15 amino acids. The CDR3 bases are TGTGCCAACAGTTACTCGGACGGGACCACAGATACGCAGTATTTT. It specifies CANSYSDGTTDTQYF.

The V and J genes are TRBV4-1 and TRBJ1-4, with D tentatively TRBD1 (5 bases). This CDR3 contains 16 residues. Trimming left V 1 base short and J 6 bases short, with 15 bases between. Germline CDR1 reads MGHRA; CDR2 reads YSYEKL. This CDR3 is CASSQVGSGMDEKLFF. In nucleotides, the CDR3 is TGCGCCAGCAGCCAAGTAGGTTCAGGGATGGATGAAAAACTGTTTTTT.

This clonotype turned up a few times. J is TRBJ2-3 and V is TRBV12-3 or TRBV12-4; 7 nucleotides align to TRBD2. The CDR3 consists of 16 residues. V was pared by 3 bases and J by 4 bases, with 10 bases of the junction left unmatched. This CDR3 reads CASSFSTGRAADTQYF. CDR3 nucleotides: TGTGCCAGCAGTTTCTCGACTGGGAGGGCGGCAGATACGCAGTATTTT.

The chain is built from TRBV6-6 and TRBJ1-1; D remains unclear. The V gene lost 5 bases and the J gene lost 2 bases, with 15 bases spanning the gap. Germline CDR1 and CDR2: MNHNY and SVGAGI (reference sequence). The CDR3 runs to 15 residues. This chain's CDR3 is CASSRTGPVNTEAFF. The CDR3 nucleotides read TGTGCCAGCAGTCGCACCGGGCCAGTTAACACTGAAGCTTTCTTT.

This clonotype turned up a few times. This chain joins TRBV7-8 and TRBJ2-7; either TRBD1 or TRBD2 may supply D (5 bases each). V lost 3 bases and J lost 4, with 22 bases in between. The CDR3 runs 17 residues. Germline V gives CDR1 SGHVS, CDR2 FQNEAQ. The CDR3 bases are TGTGCCAGCAGCTTCAACGAGGAGTACCCCGGGGCGTACGAGCAGTACGTC. Amino acid sequence: CASSFNEEYPGAYEQYV.

The V call is TRBV7-6, the J call TRBJ2-7; D tentatively reads TRBD1 or TRBD2 (6 bases each). The CDR3 length is 15 residues. The V gene lost 5 bases and the J gene lost 1 base, with 15 bases spanning the gap. CDR1 and CDR2 (germline): SGHVS, FNYEAQ. The CDR3, as DNA: TGTGCCAGCAGCCCCGGACAGCGGGTATCCTACGAGCAGTACGTC. It specifies CASSPGQRVSYEQYV.

There are a few counts of this clonotype. The V gene is TRBV5-5, the J gene TRBJ2-5; TRBD2 matches 11 bases. The ends lost 0 bases at V and 4 bases at J; junction bases unmatched: 8. Germline CDR1 SGHKS, CDR2 YYEKEE (reference sequence). CDR3 size: 17 residues. CDR3: CASSLGLAGRLGETQYF. The CDR3 DNA is TGTGCCAGCAGCTTGGGACTAGCGGGGAGGCTAGGAGAGACCCAGTACTTC.

This CDR3 is CASILEDTEAFF. The CDR3 region has the DNA TGTGCCAGCATTCTAGAGGACACTGAAGCTTTCTTT. This chain joins TRBV12-3 or TRBV12-4 and TRBJ1-1; no clear D gene. Trimming left V 7 bases short and J 3 bases short, with 9 bases between. The CDR3 length is 12 residues.

The chain employs TRBV7-9 and TRBJ1-2; D may be TRBD1 (5 bases). V was clipped by 5 bases and J by 8 bases, with 15 bases between them. CDR3 length equals 13 residues. Germline V lookup: CDR1 SEHNR, CDR2 FQNEAQ (reference sequence). CDR3 DNA: TGTGCCAGCAGCACCCCACAGGTTCGCGGCTACACCTTC. It is translated as CASSTPQVRGYTF.

The chain combines TRBV4-2 with TRBJ1-1, with 7 bases matching TRBD1. Trimming at V came to 5 bases and at J to 9 bases, leaving 9 bases not matched to a gene. The CDR3 totals 13 residues. Germline V gene data show CDR1 as LGHNA and CDR2 as YNFKEQ. For the CDR3, the DNA is TGTGCCAGCAGCACTAACCGGGACAGTAAAGCTTTCTTT. It is translated as CASSTNRDSKAFF.

The V and J genes are TRBV27 and TRBJ2-1; D possibly corresponds to TRBD1 (6 bases). This CDR3 is built from 15 residues. V lost 0 bases and J lost 7, with 13 bases in between. Germline values: CDR1 MNHEY, CDR2 SMNVEV (reference sequence). The CDR3 bases are TGTGCCAGCAGTTTATCTGCAGGGGTAAGAAATGAGCAGTTCTTC. It specifies CASSLSAGVRNEQFF.

The rearrangement joins TRBV7-3 to TRBJ2-1, with 9 bases identical to TRBD1. The CDR3 length is 20 residues. Losses at the gene ends were 0 bases for V and 0 bases for J; bases not matched to a gene: 12. Germline lookup yields CDR1 SGHTA and CDR2 FQGTGA. For the CDR3, the DNA is TGTGCCAGCAGCTTAACCCCGACAGGGGGTTATTTGAGCTCCTACAATGAGCAGTTCTTC. This translates into CASSLTPTGGYLSSYNEQFF.

The chain uses TRBV27 and TRBJ2-1, with D unclear. V dropped 8 bases and J dropped 8 bases, with 10 bases sitting between them. Germline loops: CDR1 MNHEY, CDR2 SMNVEV (reference sequence). The CDR3 is made up of 11 amino acids. CDR3 nucleotides: TGTGCCAGCCTTTCTAACGATGAGCAGTTCTTC. Residues: CASLSNDEQFF.

The V and J genes are TRBV6-5 and TRBJ1-3, with D unclear. The CDR3 runs 16 residues. With 0 bases removed from V and 1 base from J, the gap between germline ends came to 10 bases. The germline gives CDR1 MNHEY, CDR2 SVGAGI. DNA of the CDR3: TGTGCCAGCAGTTACTCGTGGCCCGAGTCTGGAAACACCATATATTTT. Translating it yields CASSYSWPESGNTIYF.

The chain is built from TRBV19 and TRBJ2-1; D gene uncertain. CDR3 length equals 16 residues. Germline CDR1 and CDR2: LNHDA and SQIVND (reference sequence). V was trimmed by 5 bases and J by 4 bases, leaving 18 bases between them. CDR3 amino acids: CASSALLSDAYNEQFF. The CDR3 DNA reads as TGTGCCAGTAGTGCCCTCCTCAGCGACGCGTACAATGAGCAGTTCTTC.

This clonotype has just a few counts. This rearrangement joins TRBV2 to TRBJ2-3, with 7 bases aligning to TRBD1. In germline, CDR1 is SNHLY, CDR2 FYNNEI. This CDR3 comprises 15 residues. The V gene end was trimmed by 7 bases and the J gene end by 4 bases; junction bases not matched to a gene: 11. CDR3 nucleotides: TGTGCCAGCACCCCCGGGCAGGGGGTGGCAGATACGCAGTATTTT. It is translated as CASTPGQGVADTQYF.

The chain recombines TRBV27 with TRBJ2-7; either TRBD1 or TRBD2 may supply D (6 bases each). Germline CDR1 is MNHEY and CDR2 is SMNVEV (reference sequence). This CDR3 region has 15 residues. The V end lost 1 base, the J end lost 5 bases, and 15 bases lay between the germline ends. Here the CDR3 reads CASSLWGARGDEQYF. In DNA, the CDR3 is TGTGCCAGCAGTTTATGGGGGGCCAGGGGTGACGAGCAGTACTTC.

This clonotype occurred many times. The chain links TRBV7-9 to TRBJ2-7; 9 bases are a match to TRBD1. CDR3 length: 16 amino acids. Per germline, CDR1 SEHNR and CDR2 FQNEAQ (reference sequence). V shed 0 bases and J 2 bases; nucleotides not matched to a gene: 5. The CDR3 reads CASSLARTGAPYEQYF. The DNA of the CDR3 is TGTGCCAGCAGCTTAGCGAGGACAGGGGCGCCCTACGAGCAGTACTTC.

The chain uses TRBV19 and TRBJ1-1; TRBD1 matches 9 bases. Germline lookup yields CDR1 LNHDA and CDR2 SQIVND (reference sequence). The CDR3 loop spans 15 amino acids. The ends lost 6 bases at V and 1 base at J; junction bases unmatched: 6. The DNA of the CDR3 is TGTGCCAGTAGCCCCCTACAGGGGGCGAACACTGAAGCTTTCTTT. Translating it yields CASSPLQGANTEAFF. The full variable domain, rest sourced from reference TRBV19 and TRBJ1-1, is DGGITQSPKYLFRKEGQNVTLSCEQNLNHDAMYWYRQDPGQGLRLIYYSQIVNDFQKGDIAEGYSVSREKKESFPLTVTSAQKNPTAFYLCASSPLQGANTEAFFGQGTRLTVV.

Comments on this clonotype: A read error may account for a junction end that differs from germline. This chain joins TRBV11-3 and TRBJ2-1, with D possibly matching TRBD2 (7 bases). Germline V gene data show CDR1 as SGHNT and CDR2 as YENEEA. The CDR3 is made up of 16 amino acids. The DNA of the CDR3 is TGTGCCAACAGCACCCGCGGAGAGGGGGGGCCGAATGAGCAGTTCTTC. This sequence encodes CANSTRGEGGPNEQFF. Supplemented by reference TRBV11-3 and TRBJ2-1, the full variable domain reads EAGVVQSPRYKIIEKKQPVAFWCNPISGHNTLYWYLQNLGQGPELLIRYENEEAVDDSQLPKDRFSAERLKGVDSTLKIQPAELGDSAVYLCANSTRGEGGPNEQFFGPGTRLTVL.

The chain has TRBV28 and TRBJ2-5, with D hard to call. The CDR3 runs 13 residues. CDR1 is MDHEN and CDR2 is SYDVKM in the germline V gene. The V end was cut by 10 bases, the J end by 3 bases, with 15 bases between. In DNA form, the CDR3 reads TGTGCCACCGCCCTTGGCAGAGAAGAGACCCAGTACTTC. Its translation is CATALGREETQYF.

J is TRBJ1-2 and V is TRBV19; D gene unclear. The CDR3 has 13 residues. V was pared by 2 bases and J by 8 bases, with 12 bases between. Germline values: CDR1 LNHDA, CDR2 SQIVND (reference sequence). The chain's CDR3 is CASSIKEFNGYTF. The CDR3 nucleotides are TGTGCCAGTAGTATAAAAGAATTTAACGGCTACACCTTC.

The sample holds a few counts of this clonotype. V and J are TRBV12-3 or TRBV12-4 and TRBJ2-5, with 9 bases aligning to TRBD2. The CDR3 extends over 17 amino acids. The J segment lost 5 bases and the V segment lost 5 bases, leaving 15 bases of the junction unmatched. Written as DNA, the CDR3 is TGTGCCAGCAGTCTTCCGCGGGGGGGGACACACAACGAGACCCAGTACTTC. Translation: CASSLPRGGTHNETQYF.

This clonotype occurred a few times. V usage is TRBV28 and J usage is TRBJ1-6; tentative D call: TRBD1 (5 bases). V lost 4 bases and J lost 14, with 21 bases in between. This CDR3 is 15 amino acids long. CDR1 is MDHEN and CDR2 is SYDVKM in the germline V gene. For the CDR3, the DNA is TGTGCCAGCAGTTCCTTGACTCGGGGGGATTCGGCCCTCCACTTT. Protein product: CASSSLTRGDSALHF.

V and J are TRBV27 and TRBJ2-1; tentatively, D is TRBD2 (6 bases). This CDR3 is 11 amino acids long. Germline V gene sequence: CDR1 MNHEY, CDR2 SMNVEV (reference sequence). Trimming left V 8 bases short and J 12 bases short, with 14 bases between. The CDR3 DNA is TGTGCCAGCGCTGGGGACTCTGGGCAGTTCTTC. Translating it yields CASAGDSGQFF.

This clonotype came up a few times. The CDR3 DNA is TGTGCCAGCAGCTTAAGTTATGGAAGCATGTTCTCTGAAGCTTTCTTT. Translating it yields CASSLSYGSMFSEAFF. This chain joins TRBV13 and TRBJ1-1; D call uncertain. Deletions cut 2 bases from V and 6 bases from J, with 19 bases between. CDR1 and CDR2 (germline): PRHDT, FYEKMQ (reference sequence). The CDR3 is 16 amino acids.

This clonotype has just a few counts. V and J are TRBV9 and TRBJ1-2, with a possible D match to TRBD1 (6 bases). Trimming stripped 0 bases from V and 7 bases from J, with 16 bases between. This CDR3 has 15 residues. Germline V gene data show CDR1 as SGDLS and CDR2 as YYNGEE. The CDR3 DNA sequence: TGTGCCAGCAGCGTAGCTCTCGCAGGGGAGGGTGGCTACACCTTC. Translated, it gives CASSVALAGEGGYTF.

This clonotype has only a few counts. The chain joins TRBV27 to TRBJ1-2, with TRBD1 matching over 7 bases. Germline CDR1 is MNHEY and CDR2 is SMNVEV (reference sequence). CDR3 length: 16 residues. V was pared by 6 bases and J by 0 bases, with 10 bases of the junction left unmatched. CDR3 in DNA: TGTGCCAGCAGGACACAAGGGACAGTTGCTAACTATGGCTACACCTTC. Residues: CASRTQGTVANYGYTF.